These 6 T cell receptor beta chains share one sample of origin, sequenced in a study of blood T cell repertoires in COVID-19. Sequenced by immunoSEQ multiplex PCR; TCRdb stores in-frame clones only, minus some. The table records hundreds of thousands of clones, about 90% of them present only once. The sequenced material came from peripheral blood. The source of these receptors is a woman between 18 and 29 years old who had recovered from COVID-19.

This rearrangement joins TRBV5-8 to TRBJ1-5; unclear D gene. Germline CDR1 SGHTS, CDR2 YDEGEE. Trimming took 1 base from V and 1 from J, leaving 6 bases between them. This CDR3 has 14 residues. In DNA, the CDR3 is TGTGCCAGCAGCTTGCCCCTGAGCAATCAGCCCCAGCATTTT. This sequence encodes CASSLPLSNQPQHF.

The V call is TRBV6-1, the J call TRBJ2-5; the D gene is possibly TRBD1 (6 bases). CDR3 size: 16 residues. V lost 2 bases and J lost 0, with 13 bases in between. CDR1 and CDR2 from the germline V gene are MNHNS and SASEGT. This CDR3 is CASSERNRAHQETQYF. CDR3 nucleotides: TGTGCCAGCAGTGAAAGAAACAGGGCCCACCAAGAGACCCAGTACTTC.

The rearrangement joins TRBV19 to TRBJ1-6; D possibly corresponds to TRBD1 (5 bases). Trimming removed 5 bases at V and 7 bases at J, with 12 bases between. The CDR3 sequence is 14 residues long. Germline CDR1 reads LNHDA; CDR2 reads SQIVND (reference sequence). This CDR3 reads CASSPRVPNSPLHF. Written as DNA, the CDR3 is TGTGCCAGTAGTCCCAGGGTTCCGAATTCACCCCTCCACTTT.

In its sample, this clone was seen a few times. V usage is TRBV30 and J usage is TRBJ2-1, with D perhaps matching TRBD1 (5 bases). The CDR3 consists of 13 residues. Germline CDR1 GTSNPN, CDR2 SVGIG (reference sequence). Trimming left V 4 bases short and J 4 bases short, with 11 bases between. This chain's CDR3 is CAWKQVGYNEQFF. CDR3 sequence (DNA): TGTGCCTGGAAACAGGTCGGGTACAATGAGCAGTTCTTC.

The chain links TRBV2 to TRBJ1-1; the D gene is possibly TRBD1 (5 bases). Per germline, CDR1 SNHLY and CDR2 FYNNEI. CDR3 length equals 13 residues. Trimming left V 7 bases short and J 0 bases short, with 9 bases between. The CDR3 bases are TGTGCCAGCATGCTGACAGTGAACACTGAAGCTTTCTTT. Translated, it gives CASMLTVNTEAFF.

The chain carries TRBV7-2 and TRBJ1-5; D is ambiguous. V dropped 5 bases and J dropped 5 bases, with 10 bases sitting between them. Germline V CDR1 and CDR2: SGHTA, FQGNSA. The CDR3 runs 13 residues. In DNA form, the CDR3 reads TGTGCCAGCAGCGGGTACCGGGATCAGCCCCAGCATTTT. The encoded protein is CASSGYRDQPQHF.